These 27 T cell receptor beta chains originate from one sample sequenced in a study of T and B cells in COVID-19 patients. TRB rearrangements were amplified by multiplex PCR with BIOMED2 TRB-A/B primers. TCRdb used MiXCR to reprocess the multiplex PCR reads, holding one entry per CDR3 protein. The sample has more than 13,000 distinct CDR3 sequences, around 30% seen once. Blood genomic DNA input for TRB amplification was about 240-500 ng. Sequencing used blood. The receptors here all came from a human donor who had recovered from COVID-19.

The J gene is TRBJ2-1, the V gene TRBV5-1, with D possibly being TRBD1 or TRBD2 (6 bases each). Trimming took off 4 bases at V and 7 bases at J, with 15 bases between the two ends. This CDR3 region has 14 residues. CDR1 and CDR2 (germline): SGHRS, YFSETQ. Written as DNA, the CDR3 is TGCGCCAGCAGCCAAGGGGGGCAGAATAATGAGCAGTTCTTC. Translated: CASSQGGQNNEQFF.

This clonotype has only one observation. A much bigger clone sits one base away, suggesting this may be a read error. The CDR3 carries no conserved terminal phenylalanine or tryptophan, so it likely arises from a read error. The chain couples TRBV10-3 to TRBJ2-7, with D possibly matching TRBD2 (5 bases). Trimming cost V 5 bases and J 2 bases, with 10 bases left between them. In germline, CDR1 is ENHRY, CDR2 SYGVKD. The CDR3 is made up of 13 amino acids. The CDR3 DNA follows: TGTGCCATCAGTAAAGGACTGGCCTACGAGCAGTACTAC. Translating it yields CAISKGLAYEQYY.

This clonotype appeared a few times. V is TRBV12-3 or TRBV12-4 and J is TRBJ1-4, with D tentatively TRBD1 (5 bases). V was pared by 0 bases and J by 1 base, with 9 bases between. CDR3 length equals 16 residues. CDR3 loop: CASSLAPGGTNEKLFF. The CDR3 DNA follows: TGTGCCAGCAGTTTAGCGCCCGGGGGAACTAATGAAAAACTGTTTTTT.

This clonotype is labeled medium-sized. The chain employs TRBV19 and TRBJ2-3; the D gene is possibly TRBD1 (6 bases). Germline V gene sequence: CDR1 LNHDA, CDR2 SQIVND (reference sequence). CDR3 size: 15 residues. V was cut by 4 bases and J by 3 bases, with 14 bases left in between. CDR3 region: CASSTKGVWTDTQYF. As DNA, the CDR3 is TGTGCCAGTAGTACGAAGGGGGTTTGGACAGATACGCAGTATTTT.

This clonotype showed up many times. The chain uses TRBV12-3 or TRBV12-4 and TRBJ2-7, with D possibly being TRBD1 or TRBD2 (5 bases each). Trimming left V 1 base short and J 1 base short, with 8 bases between. The CDR3 covers 14 residues. The CDR3 coding sequence is TGTGCCAGCAGTTTAGGGGACGTTTCCTACGAGCAGTACTTC. Its protein is CASSLGDVSYEQYF.

This clonotype was seen once. The V call is TRBV30, the J call TRBJ1-1, with D tentatively TRBD1 (6 bases). CDR1 is GTSNPN and CDR2 is SVGIG in the germline V gene (reference sequence). The CDR3 is 12 amino acids. Trimming cost V 5 bases and J 6 bases, with 13 bases left between them. CDR3 nucleotides: TGTGCCTGGCTCAAAGGGGGACCTGAAGCTTTCTTT. This gives the protein CAWLKGGPEAFF. Full variable domain (outside the CDR3, taken from reference TRBV30 and TRBJ1-1): SQTIHQWPATLVQPVGSPLSLECTVEGTSNPNLYWYRQAAGRGLQLLFYSVGIGQISSEVPQNLSASRPQDRQFILSSKKLLLSDSGFYLCAWLKGGPEAFFGQGTRLTVV.

This sequence joins TRBV6-2 or TRBV6-3 and TRBJ2-6, with D uncertain. Germline values: CDR1 MNHEY, CDR2 SVGEGT. V was pared by 7 bases and J by 1 base, with 5 bases between. The CDR3 has 13 amino acids. The DNA for the CDR3 is TGTGCCAGCATCAGGTCTGGGGCCAACGTCCTGACTTTC. Translating it yields CASIRSGANVLTF.

This clonotype was detected many times. The genes are TRBV19 and TRBJ2-5; the D is unclear. Trimming shortened V by 4 bases and J by 3 bases, and 9 bases separated the two germline ends. The CDR3 extends over 13 amino acids. Germline V gene sequence: CDR1 LNHDA, CDR2 SQIVND (reference sequence). CDR3: CASSNLPKETQYF. CDR3 DNA: TGTGCCAGTAGTAACCTTCCAAAAGAGACCCAGTACTTC.

CDR3 protein: CASSPQGSTEAFF. CDR3 bases: TGTGCCAGCAGTCCTCAGGGTTCCACTGAAGCTTTCTTT. V usage is TRBV6-5 and J usage is TRBJ1-1; D is perhaps TRBD1 (5 bases). This CDR3 comprises 13 residues. Trimming removed 5 bases at V and 4 bases at J, with 11 bases between. Germline V gene sequence: CDR1 MNHEY, CDR2 SVGAGI.

This clonotype was found once. The genes are TRBV5-4 and TRBJ2-3; 7 bases align to TRBD2. V gave up 3 bases and J gave up 1 base; unmatched junction bases: 11. The CDR3 is 17 residues long. The germline V gene has CDR1 SGHNT and CDR2 YYREEE (reference sequence). The CDR3 DNA reads as TGTGCCAGCAGCTACGGAACAAGGACTAGTGGCACAGATACGCAGTATTTT. Its translation is CASSYGTRTSGTDTQYF.

This clonotype was observed at least ten times. V and J are TRBV6-5 and TRBJ2-7, with TRBD1 as a possible D gene (5 bases). Germline-derived CDR1 and CDR2 are MNHEY and SVGAGI. This CDR3 has 14 amino acids. Trimming cost V 2 bases and J 2 bases, with 10 bases left between them. CDR3 loop: CASSYGAKPYEQYF. The CDR3 coding sequence is TGTGCCAGCAGTTACGGGGCTAAACCCTACGAGCAGTACTTC.

V usage is TRBV12-3 or TRBV12-4 and J usage is TRBJ1-1; D might be TRBD1 (5 bases). This CDR3 has 15 residues. The V and J ends lost 3 bases and 5 bases respectively, with 16 bases between them. The CDR3 spells CASSFDFGGGTEAFF. In nucleotides, the CDR3 is TGTGCCAGCAGTTTTGATTTCGGGGGGGGAACTGAAGCTTTCTTT.

The V call is TRBV4-3, the J call TRBJ2-2; TRBD2 matches 10 bases. Trimming removed 0 bases from V and 6 bases from J; junction bases left unmatched: 4. The CDR3 runs to 16 residues. CDR1 LGHNA and CDR2 YSLEER come from the germline V gene. The CDR3 sequence: CASSQESSGSSGELFF. CDR3 nucleotides: TGCGCCAGCAGCCAAGAATCTAGCGGGAGTTCCGGGGAGCTGTTTTTT.

J is TRBJ1-2 and V is TRBV30, with 7 bases identical to TRBD1. There are 13 residues in the CDR3. Germline trimming cut 3 bases from V and 2 bases from J; bases unmatched to any gene: 3. Per the germline V gene, CDR1 is GTSNPN and CDR2 is SVGIG (reference sequence). The chain's CDR3 is CAWSSGQNYGYTF. In DNA form, the CDR3 reads TGTGCCTGGAGCTCGGGACAGAACTATGGCTACACCTTC.

The chain combines TRBV6-5 with TRBJ1-1, with 7 bases that match TRBD1. The CDR3 contains 15 residues. The V and J ends lost 4 bases and 10 bases, in that order; junction bases with no gene match: 15. Germline CDR1 reads MNHEY; CDR2 reads SVGAGI. The CDR3 nucleotides read TGTGCCAGCAGTTTTCAACAGGGGCTCCTGTTCTCAGCTTTCTTT. It encodes CASSFQQGLLFSAFF.

As concerns this clonotype: The junction does not match germline at one end; this may be a read error. In nucleotides, the CDR3 is TGTGCCAGCAGCCAAACTCAGTGGAACACTGAAGCTTTCTTT. This sequence encodes CASSQTQWNTEAFF. The chain combines TRBV4-3 with TRBJ1-1; the D is unclear. The length of the CDR3 is 14 residues. Germline V gene sequence: CDR1 LGHNA, CDR2 YSLEER.

The rearrangement joins TRBV15 to TRBJ1-1, with 7 bases lining up with TRBD1. Looked up from germline, CDR1 is LNHNV and CDR2 is YYDKDF (reference sequence). Germline trimming cut 5 bases from V and 10 bases from J; bases unmatched to any gene: 13. The CDR3 loop spans 14 amino acids. The chain's CDR3 is CATSAKAEGAAAFF. In DNA form, the CDR3 reads TGTGCCACCAGCGCTAAGGCGGAGGGGGCGGCAGCTTTCTTT.

As concerns this clonotype: Given a much more abundant clone one base away, this may be a read error. V and J are TRBV6-1 and TRBJ2-2; D uncertain. V was cut by 5 bases and J by 10 bases, with 11 bases left in between. In germline, CDR1 is MNHNS, CDR2 SASEGT. CDR3 length: 12 residues. CDR3 region: CASSYGYVELFF. CDR3 coding DNA: TGTGCCAGCAGTTACGGGTACGTGGAGCTGTTTTTT.

V is TRBV12-3 or TRBV12-4 and J is TRBJ1-5, with 9 bases lining up with TRBD1. V shed 1 base and J 4 bases; nucleotides not matched to a gene: 2. The CDR3 spans 15 residues. The CDR3 DNA follows: TGTGCCAGCAGTTTAGGGACAGGGGTTAATCAGCCCCAGCATTTT. Translating gives CASSLGTGVNQPQHF.

Judged by abundance, this clonotype is medium-sized. This chain uses TRBV15 with TRBJ2-6; D remains unclear. Germline CDR1 is LNHNV and CDR2 is YYDKDF (reference sequence). The CDR3 spans 16 residues. V was shortened by 5 bases and J by 1 base, with 12 bases between the two germline ends. The CDR3 is CATSPYLRSGANVLTF. The CDR3 coding sequence is TGTGCCACCAGCCCCTACCTCCGATCTGGGGCCAACGTCCTGACTTTC.

This clonotype is judged medium-sized. The V gene is TRBV27, the J gene TRBJ2-1; a weak D match, TRBD1 (6 bases). CDR3 length: 13 amino acids. V lost 4 bases to trimming and J lost 12 bases, with 16 bases between them. The germline CDR1 and CDR2 sequences are MNHEY and SMNVEV (reference sequence). Here the CDR3 DNA reads TGTGCCAGCAGTTCCACAGGGACCGAGGGGCAGTTCTTC. Translation: CASSSTGTEGQFF.

This clonotype was observed many times. V usage is TRBV30 and J usage is TRBJ2-5; unclear D gene. Germline CDR1 and CDR2: GTSNPN and SVGIG (reference sequence). CDR3 length: 14 residues. The V and J ends lost 1 base and 10 bases respectively, with 19 bases between them. The CDR3 protein is CAWSGNNAQRIQYF. The CDR3 nucleotides are TGTGCCTGGAGTGGTAATAACGCCCAGAGAATCCAGTACTTC.

The chain combines TRBV5-1 with TRBJ1-6; possible D gene TRBD1, 6 bases. V was clipped by 6 bases and J by 9 bases, with 16 bases between them. The CDR3 has 14 residues. Germline V lookup: CDR1 SGHRS, CDR2 YFSETQ. The CDR3 sequence: CASNTGGPGSPLHF. CDR3 sequence (DNA): TGCGCCAGCAACACCGGGGGGCCAGGTTCACCCCTCCACTTT.

V and J are TRBV6-2 or TRBV6-3 and TRBJ1-3; 9 nucleotides match TRBD1. With V trimmed by 7 bases and J by 2 bases, 6 bases remained unmatched. Germline CDR1 is MNHEY and CDR2 is SVGEGT. This CDR3 contains 15 residues. CDR3 residues: CASKGQGSAGNTIYF. The CDR3 DNA sequence: TGTGCCAGCAAAGGACAGGGGTCTGCTGGAAACACCATATATTTT.

The V and J genes are TRBV5-6 and TRBJ1-2; 9 positions match TRBD1. V shed 1 base, J shed 6 bases, and the junction held 7 bases outside the gene matches. CDR3 length: 15 amino acids. Germline V CDR1 and CDR2: SGHDT, YYEEEE. This chain's CDR3 is CASSLLGQGLDGYTF. The CDR3 DNA follows: TGTGCCAGCAGCTTGTTGGGACAGGGCTTGGATGGCTACACCTTC.

The chain combines TRBV5-6 with TRBJ2-7, with D maybe TRBD2 (6 bases). Germline lookup yields CDR1 SGHDT and CDR2 YYEEEE. V was cut by 6 bases and J by 5 bases, with 12 bases left in between. The CDR3 covers 12 residues. CDR3 in DNA: TGTGCCAGCAACCGGGGGACCCACGAGCAGTACTTC. Translating gives CASNRGTHEQYF.

This chain uses TRBV5-1 with TRBJ2-6; 7 nucleotides align to TRBD1. Germline trimming cut 0 bases from V and 2 bases from J; bases unmatched to any gene: 5. The CDR3 has 17 amino acids. Germline CDR1 is SGHRS and CDR2 is YFSETQ. The CDR3 loop is CASSLVGQVAGANVLTF. CDR3 in DNA: TGCGCCAGCAGCTTGGTAGGACAGGTGGCTGGGGCCAACGTCCTGACTTTC. Full variable domain (outside the CDR3, taken from reference TRBV5-1 and TRBJ2-6): KAGVTQTPRYLIKTRGQQVTLSCSPISGHRSVSWYQQTPGQGLQFLFEYFSETQRNKGNFPGRFSGRQFSNSRSEMNVSTLELGDSALYLCASSLVGQVAGANVLTFGAGSRLTVL.